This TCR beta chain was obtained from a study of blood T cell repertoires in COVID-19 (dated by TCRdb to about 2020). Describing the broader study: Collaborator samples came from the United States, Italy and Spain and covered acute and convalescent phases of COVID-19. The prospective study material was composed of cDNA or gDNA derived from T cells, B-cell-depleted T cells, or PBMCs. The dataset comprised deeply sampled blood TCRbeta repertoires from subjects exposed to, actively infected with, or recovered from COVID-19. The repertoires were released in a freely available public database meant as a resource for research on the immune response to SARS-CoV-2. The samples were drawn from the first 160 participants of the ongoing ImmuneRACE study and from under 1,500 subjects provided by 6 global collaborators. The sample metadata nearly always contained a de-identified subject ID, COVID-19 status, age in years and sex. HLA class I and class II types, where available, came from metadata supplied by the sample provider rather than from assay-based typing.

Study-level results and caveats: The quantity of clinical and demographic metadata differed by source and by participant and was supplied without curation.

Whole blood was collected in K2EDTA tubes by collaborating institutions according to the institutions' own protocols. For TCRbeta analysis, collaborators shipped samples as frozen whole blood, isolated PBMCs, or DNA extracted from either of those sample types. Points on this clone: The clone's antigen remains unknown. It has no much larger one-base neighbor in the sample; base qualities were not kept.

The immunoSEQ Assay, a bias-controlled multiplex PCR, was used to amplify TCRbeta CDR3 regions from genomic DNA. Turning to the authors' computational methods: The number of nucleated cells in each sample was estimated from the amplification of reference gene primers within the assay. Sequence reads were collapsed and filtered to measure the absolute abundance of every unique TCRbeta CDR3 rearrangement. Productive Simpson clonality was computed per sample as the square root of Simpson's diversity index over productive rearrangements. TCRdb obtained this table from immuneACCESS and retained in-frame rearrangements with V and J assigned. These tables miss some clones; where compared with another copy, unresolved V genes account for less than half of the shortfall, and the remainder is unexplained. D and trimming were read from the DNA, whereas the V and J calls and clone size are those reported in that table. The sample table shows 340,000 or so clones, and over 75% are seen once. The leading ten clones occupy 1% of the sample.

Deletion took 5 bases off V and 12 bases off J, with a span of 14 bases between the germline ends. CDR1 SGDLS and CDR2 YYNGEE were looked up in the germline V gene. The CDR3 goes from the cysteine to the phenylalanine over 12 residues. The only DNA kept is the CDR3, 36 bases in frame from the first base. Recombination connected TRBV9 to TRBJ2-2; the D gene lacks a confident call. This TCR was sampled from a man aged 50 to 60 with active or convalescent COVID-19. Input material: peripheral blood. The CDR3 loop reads CASRPGSTKLFF. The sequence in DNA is TGTGCCAGCAGACCTGGGTCGACAAAGCTGTTTTTT.